Listed here are 20 T cell receptor beta chains from one sample, sequenced in a study of human T cells and chemical hapten exposure. Sample time point: patch test 2, 6 weeks after DPC sensitization. Treatment noted: therapeutic diphenylcyclopropenone sensitization with weekly scalp DPC. TCRdb reprocessed the RACE reads via MiXCR and lists one record per CDR3 protein. The data contain about 82,000 distinct CDR3 sequences, around 9.3% of them seen just once; the ten biggest clones take up around 5%. The sequenced sample was whole blood, obtained in connection with sensitization to the hapten diphenylcyclopropenone (DPC). All receptors derive from a woman aged 45-59 years with alopecia areata. Some clones in this sample may be carry-over from other donors' samples.

This clonotype was seen a few times. This rearrangement joins TRBV20-1 to TRBJ2-7; 7 bases line up with TRBD2. Trimming removed 0 bases from V and 2 bases from J; junction bases left unmatched: 4. Germline assignment: CDR1 DFQATT and CDR2 SNEGSKA (reference sequence). The CDR3 is 14 residues long. The CDR3 spells CSARDSSGTYEQYF. CDR3 in DNA: TGCAGTGCTAGAGATTCCAGCGGGACCTACGAGCAGTACTTC.

This chain links TRBV9 with TRBJ2-2; D is undetermined. CDR1 and CDR2 from the germline V gene are SGDLS and YYNGEE. CDR3 length: 14 amino acids. The germline V and J ends were trimmed by 1 base and 4 bases, with 8 bases remaining between them. The CDR3 here is CASSVSTPTGELFF. CDR3 DNA sequence: TGTGCCAGCAGCGTATCCACCCCCACCGGGGAGCTGTTTTTT.

This clonotype was counted at least ten times. This chain joins TRBV12-3 or TRBV12-4 and TRBJ1-1; D uncertain. This CDR3 is built from 14 residues. V dropped 3 bases and J dropped 2 bases, with 10 bases sitting between them. The CDR3 reads CASSFAGRNTEAFF. Here the CDR3 DNA reads TGTGCCAGCAGTTTCGCAGGAAGAAACACTGAAGCTTTCTTT.

This clonotype appeared many times. This sequence joins TRBV6-5 and TRBJ1-2; 7 nucleotides agree with TRBD1. V trimming: 5 bases; J trimming: 9 bases; junction bases outside the gene matches: 3. The germline V gene has CDR1 MNHEY and CDR2 SVGAGI. This CDR3 is 11 amino acids long. The CDR3 DNA reads as TGTGCCAGCAGTCACAGGGGTAGCTACACCTTC. Translating gives CASSHRGSYTF.

V gene TRBV2 combines with J gene TRBJ2-1; the D gene is possibly TRBD1 (6 bases). The CDR3 totals 12 residues. With 8 bases removed from V and 6 bases from J, the gap between germline ends came to 11 bases. CDR1 and CDR2 from the germline V gene are SNHLY and FYNNEI. The CDR3 nucleotides are TGTGCCAGCGACAGGACCACCAATGAGCAGTTCTTC. The encoded protein is CASDRTTNEQFF.

This clonotype was detected ten times or more. This chain joins TRBV2 and TRBJ2-2; D ambiguous. Germline V gives CDR1 SNHLY, CDR2 FYNNEI. V was clipped by 1 base and J by 7 bases, with 7 bases between them. This CDR3 spans 13 amino acids. CDR3 amino acids: CASSEGPHGELFF. CDR3 DNA sequence: TGTGCCAGCAGTGAAGGCCCGCACGGGGAGCTGTTTTTT.

This clonotype has more than one count but fewer than ten. The genes are TRBV11-2 and TRBJ2-5; 7 bases are a match to TRBD1. The ends lost 1 base at V and 1 base at J; junction bases unmatched: 6. Looked up from germline, CDR1 is SGHAT and CDR2 is FQNNGV. The CDR3 totals 16 residues. The CDR3 DNA sequence: TGTGCCAGCAGCTTAGTCGGGACAGTCTTCCAAGAGACCCAGTACTTC. Residues: CASSLVGTVFQETQYF.

This clonotype was seen repeatedly, ten times or more. This chain uses TRBV3-1 with TRBJ1-5; 11 bases are a match to TRBD1. Germline V gene data show CDR1 as LGHDT and CDR2 as YNNKEL (reference sequence). The CDR3 length is 15 residues. The V gene end was trimmed by 1 base and the J gene end by 6 bases; junction bases not matched to a gene: 2. DNA of the CDR3: TGTGCCAGCAGCCAAGGGACAGGGGGCACTCAGCCCCAGCATTTT. This sequence encodes CASSQGTGGTQPQHF.

This clonotype occurred many times. The gene calls are TRBV11-2 and TRBJ1-1, with D unclear. The germline CDR1 and CDR2 sequences are SGHAT and FQNNGV. V was trimmed by 3 bases and J by 8 bases, leaving 13 bases between them. This CDR3 has 13 amino acids. The CDR3 DNA follows: TGTGCCAGCAGCTTTCAACTGAACCTCGAAGCTTTCTTT. Protein: CASSFQLNLEAFF. Variable domain in full (rest from reference TRBV11-2 and TRBJ1-1): EAGVAQSPRYKIIEKRQSVAFWCNPISGHATLYWYQQILGQGPKLLIQFQNNGVVDDSQLPKDRFSAERLKGVDSTLKIQPAKLEDSAVYLCASSFQLNLEAFFGQGTRLTVV.

Only a few counts were recorded for this clonotype. The chain uses TRBV11-2 and TRBJ2-1, with D possibly being TRBD1 or TRBD2 (5 bases each). CDR1 and CDR2 (germline): SGHAT, FQNNGV. The CDR3 totals 15 residues. V lost 5 bases, J lost 10 bases, and 21 bases lay in between. CDR3 in amino acids: CASSRTGTPIVEQFF. In DNA, the CDR3 is TGTGCCAGCAGCCGAACCGGGACCCCGATCGTCGAGCAGTTCTTC.

This clonotype was detected ten times or more. V is TRBV4-1 and J is TRBJ2-1, with 8 bases fitting TRBD2. The CDR3 is made up of 18 amino acids. Per the germline V gene, CDR1 is MGHRA and CDR2 is YSYEKL. The ends lost 3 bases at V and 15 bases at J; junction bases unmatched: 25. CDR3 DNA: TGCGCCAGCAGCCAGGCGCCGGGGAATCACGGGAGGGCTCCGGGTCCGTTCTTC. Translated: CASSQAPGNHGRAPGPFF.

The chain combines TRBV5-8 with TRBJ2-3; 11 bases line up with TRBD1. Trimming removed 0 bases from V and 4 bases from J; junction bases left unmatched: 1. Germline lookup yields CDR1 SGHTS and CDR2 YDEGEE. This CDR3 is 15 amino acids long. CDR3 in amino acids: CASSLGGQGADTQYF. DNA for the CDR3: TGTGCCAGCAGCTTGGGGGGACAGGGGGCAGATACGCAGTATTTT.

This clonotype has more than one count but fewer than ten. The rearrangement uses TRBV30 and TRBJ1-6; D uncertain. V was clipped by 2 bases and J by 9 bases, with 14 bases between them. CDR1 and CDR2 from the germline V gene are GTSNPN and SVGIG (reference sequence). CDR3 length: 14 residues. The CDR3 DNA sequence: TGTGCCTGGAGTCAAGGCAGGTCTGGTTCACCCCTCCACTTT. Protein sequence: CAWSQGRSGSPLHF.

This clonotype was seen repeatedly, ten times or more. As DNA, the CDR3 is TGCAGTGCTAGAGATGGCGCTAGCGGGAGCGTTGGCGAGCAGTACTTC. This sequence encodes CSARDGASGSVGEQYF. The chain is built from TRBV20-1 and TRBJ2-7; TRBD2 agrees at 10 bases. The CDR3 has 16 amino acids. The germline V gene has CDR1 DFQATT and CDR2 SNEGSKA (reference sequence). V shed 0 bases and J 6 bases; nucleotides not matched to a gene: 11.

This clonotype was seen only a few times. This rearrangement joins TRBV5-1 to TRBJ2-7, with 7 positions matching TRBD1. CDR3 length: 13 amino acids. Germline values: CDR1 SGHRS, CDR2 YFSETQ. The ends lost 5 bases at V and 3 bases at J; junction bases unmatched: 5. The CDR3 is CASRVRDSYEQYF. CDR3 DNA sequence: TGCGCCAGCAGAGTCCGGGACAGCTACGAGCAGTACTTC.

This clonotype was seen ten or more times. This chain links TRBV28 with TRBJ2-5, with a weak D call TRBD2 (7 bases). Germline V CDR1 and CDR2: MDHEN, SYDVKM. V was shortened by 8 bases and J by 0 bases, with 13 bases between the two germline ends. The CDR3 is made up of 14 amino acids. The CDR3 sequence is CASAGAPYQETQYF. The CDR3 DNA follows: TGTGCCAGCGCGGGGGCCCCGTACCAAGAGACCCAGTACTTC.

The sample holds a few counts of this clonotype. This sequence joins TRBV6-1 and TRBJ1-6; D remains ambiguous. Trimming took 4 bases from V and 5 from J, leaving 9 bases between them. CDR1 and CDR2 from the germline V gene are MNHNS and SASEGT. The CDR3 loop spans 14 amino acids. CDR3 in DNA: TGTGCCAGCAGTGTGGCGGGTCATAATTCACCCCTCCACTTT. This sequence encodes CASSVAGHNSPLHF.

CDR3 amino acids: CASSQELGAGVITDTQYF. CDR3 nucleotide sequence: TGTGCCAGCAGCCAAGAGTTAGGAGCGGGAGTTATCACAGATACGCAGTATTTT. The chain carries TRBV14 and TRBJ2-3; TRBD2 agrees at 8 bases. This CDR3 has 18 residues. Unmatched junction bases numbered 10, after V lost 0 bases and J lost 2 bases. Germline CDR1 is SGHDN and CDR2 is FVKESK. The variable domain in full, completed from reference TRBV14 and TRBJ2-3, reads EAGVTQFPSHSVIEKGQTVTLRCDPISGHDNLYWYRRVMGKEIKFLLHFVKESKQDESGMPNNRFLAERTGGTYSTLKVQPAELEDSGVYFCASSQELGAGVITDTQYFGPGTRLTVL.

This clonotype was counted only a few times. The chain joins TRBV14 to TRBJ2-7, with 9 bases that match TRBD2. The germline CDR1 and CDR2 sequences are SGHDN and FVKESK. CDR3 size: 15 residues. Losses at the gene ends were 3 bases for V and 8 bases for J; bases not matched to a gene: 11. The CDR3 DNA sequence: TGTGCCAGCAGCCACTCTAGCGGGGCAACCAAGCAGCAGTACTTC. It codes for CASSHSSGATKQQYF. The full variable domain, in which reference TRBV14 and TRBJ2-7 provide the parts outside the CDR3, is EAGVTQFPSHSVIEKGQTVTLRCDPISGHDNLYWYRRVMGKEIKFLLHFVKESKQDESGMPNNRFLAERTGGTYSTLKVQPAELEDSGVYFCASSHSSGATKQQYFGPGTRLTVT.

J is TRBJ2-2 and V is TRBV5-1, with TRBD1 matching over 11 bases. The germline V gene has CDR1 SGHRS and CDR2 YFSETQ. V dropped 4 bases and J dropped 9; count of bases not matched to a gene: 17. There are 18 residues in the CDR3. For the CDR3, the DNA is TGCGCCAGCAGCCCAAGACCTCCGGGACAGGGGGATCCCAGGGAGCTGTTTTTT. Protein product: CASSPRPPGQGDPRELFF.